This entry lists 6 T cell receptor beta chains sequenced from one sample in a study of blood T cell repertoires in COVID-19. Using immunoSEQ multiplex PCR, the repertoire was profiled, and TCRdb retains in-frame clones only, with some absent. This sample has 95,000 to 150,000 clones, with approximately 90% found just once. Sequencing was carried out using peripheral blood. These receptors originate from a man aged 35 to 55 with acute or convalescent COVID-19.

This chain joins TRBV20-1 and TRBJ2-1; 8 positions match TRBD2. Trimming took 3 bases from V and 4 from J; bases not matched to a gene: 5. The germline V gene has CDR1 DFQATT and CDR2 SNEGSKA (reference sequence). The CDR3 contains 14 residues. The chain's CDR3 is CSASRAGAYNEQFF. The CDR3 DNA reads as TGCAGTGCTAGTAGAGCGGGAGCGTACAATGAGCAGTTCTTC.

J is TRBJ1-1 and V is TRBV15; unclear D gene. This CDR3 has 14 residues. The germline V and J ends were trimmed by 0 bases and 1 base, with 6 bases remaining between them. Germline lookup yields CDR1 LNHNV and CDR2 YYDKDF (reference sequence). The CDR3 DNA sequence: TGTGCCACCAGCAGAGATCCGGGGAACACTGAAGCTTTCTTT. Its protein product is CATSRDPGNTEAFF.

The rearrangement uses TRBV6-5 and TRBJ2-1; 7 bases fit TRBD2. CDR3 length: 15 residues. The germline V gene encodes CDR1 MNHEY and CDR2 SVGAGI. J lost 0 bases, V lost 4 bases, and 3 bases had no gene match. The CDR3, as DNA: TGTGCCAGCAGTTCTGGCGGGAGCTCCTACAATGAGCAGTTCTTC. Translation: CASSSGGSSYNEQFF.

Notes on this clone: The identical CDR3 is also encoded by other nucleotide sequences in the sample. The V gene is TRBV18, the J gene TRBJ1-1; D not resolved. Trimming stripped 2 bases from V and 1 base from J, with 5 bases between. This CDR3 spans 13 amino acids. The germline CDR1 and CDR2 sequences are KGHSH and LQKENI. The CDR3: CASSPGQNTEAFF. The CDR3 bases are TGTGCCAGCTCACCAGGGCAGAACACTGAAGCTTTCTTT.

This clone was detected a few times. J is TRBJ1-5 and V is TRBV7-2; 9 nucleotides align to TRBD1. Germline values: CDR1 SGHTA, CDR2 FQGNSA. This CDR3 region has 15 residues. Trimming removed 5 bases from V and 6 bases from J; junction bases left unmatched: 8. CDR3: CASSLAGTGPQPQHF. CDR3 coding DNA: TGTGCCAGCAGCCTTGCCGGGACAGGGCCTCAGCCCCAGCATTTT.

V is TRBV5-6 and J is TRBJ1-2, with 10 bases aligning to TRBD1. V lost 0 bases, J lost 6 bases, and 2 bases stayed unmatched. The CDR3 has 14 residues. CDR1 SGHDT and CDR2 YYEEEE come from the germline V gene. CDR3 DNA: TGTGCCAGCAGCTTGGCCGGGACAGGGGATGGCTACACCTTC. Amino acids: CASSLAGTGDGYTF.